The source of this T cell receptor beta chain is a study of shared clonotypes between healthy human individuals. The CDR3 runs to 15 residues. Germline CDR1 GTSNPN, CDR2 SVGIG (reference sequence). V lost 3 bases to trimming and J lost 2 bases, with 17 bases between them. Profiled with immunoSEQ multiplex PCR; TCRdb holds only in-frame clones, not every one. The sample lists about 2.3 million clones; 90% to 95% were seen once. The sample was naive CD4+ T cells from PBMCs. Specified subset: CD45RA+ positively selected. This chain links TRBV30 with TRBJ2-7, with no clear D. This receptor was identified in a man aged 18 to 30 in good health. Some clones in this sample may be carry-over from other donors' samples. The CDR3 here is CAWRINSLRTYEQYF. DNA for the CDR3: TGTGCCTGGAGGATAAACAGTCTGCGGACCTACGAGCAGTACTTC. The complete variable domain, with remaining parts taken from reference TRBV30 and TRBJ2-7, reads SQTIHQWPATLVQPVGSPLSLECTVEGTSNPNLYWYRQAAGRGLQLLFYSVGIGQISSEVPQNLSASRPQDRQFILSSKKLLLSDSGFYLCAWRINSLRTYEQYFGPGTRLTVT.